The clone carrying this T cell receptor beta chain was picked up one time. Its specificity is not known. Trimming pared 4 bases from V and 3 bases from J, leaving 10 bases between. CDR3 length: 14 residues. The V gene's germline CDR1 is MNHEY and CDR2 SMNVEV (reference sequence). This specimen belongs to a study of T cell responses to AZD1222 COVID-19 vaccine. Findings of the study overall: The sample set comprised mostly white British donors with more females, and clonal diversity was possibly underestimated. Two AZD1222 administrations were followed by greater Spike-specific TCR breadth and depth.

The method was immunoSEQ multiplex PCR; TCRdb's version includes in-frame clones alone and lacks a portion of them. The sample records about 120,000 clones, approximately 90% being singletons. The material was peripheral blood, obtained 28 days after the second AZD1222 dose. J is TRBJ1-5 and V is TRBV27; D remains ambiguous. The clonotype comes from an adult who received the AZD1222 COVID-19 vaccine. CDR3 protein: CASSSRPFNQPQHF. The CDR3 DNA follows: TGTGCCAGCAGTTCCAGACCATTCAATCAGCCCCAGCATTTT.